The 7 T cell receptor beta chains reported below all come from one sample, sequenced in a study of blood T cell repertoires in COVID-19. Produced via immunoSEQ multiplex PCR; TCRdb's table is partial and in-frame only. Of some 60,000 clones in the sample, 77% were seen once. Sequencing used peripheral blood. Receptor source: a human donor in a cohort sampled during active COVID-19.

This sequence joins TRBV10-2 and TRBJ2-7, with 9 bases aligning to TRBD2. Germline assignment: CDR1 WSHSY and CDR2 SAAADI. The CDR3 runs to 17 residues. Trimming removed 5 bases from V and 2 bases from J; junction bases left unmatched: 13. The CDR3 nucleotides are TGCGCCAGCAGTCACCCCGACCGGCTAGCGGGGACCTACGAGCAGTACTTC. It specifies CASSHPDRLAGTYEQYF.

This clone has only a few counts. V usage is TRBV7-9 and J usage is TRBJ2-7, with TRBD1 identical over 8 bases. The germline CDR1 and CDR2 sequences are SEHNR and FQNEAQ (reference sequence). This CDR3 is 14 amino acids long. V trimming: 5 bases; J trimming: 7 bases; junction bases outside the gene matches: 10. This CDR3 reads CASSAPGQGLEQYF. CDR3 sequence (DNA): TGTGCCAGCAGCGCCCCCGGACAGGGATTAGAGCAGTACTTC.

This rearrangement joins TRBV5-1 to TRBJ2-7; D is possibly TRBD1 (5 bases). CDR3 length equals 13 residues. Per germline, CDR1 SGHRS and CDR2 YFSETQ. V shed 0 bases and J shed 5 bases, with 9 bases lying between them. CDR3 in DNA: TGCGCCAGCAGCTTGGTTCAGGGCCACGAGCAGTACTTC. It is translated as CASSLVQGHEQYF.

This chain links TRBV28 with TRBJ1-6; D is undetermined. Deletions cut 7 bases from V and 4 bases from J, with 11 bases between. CDR1 and CDR2 from the germline V gene are MDHEN and SYDVKM. The CDR3 extends over 14 amino acids. CDR3 DNA sequence: TGTGCCAGCAAGAGGGTTTCATATAATTCACCCCTCCACTTT. It is translated as CASKRVSYNSPLHF.

The chain employs TRBV2 and TRBJ1-5, with 8 bases matching TRBD1. Germline CDR1 reads SNHLY; CDR2 reads FYNNEI. The CDR3 sequence is 17 residues long. With V trimmed by 4 bases and J by 2 bases, 10 bases remained unmatched. CDR3 sequence: CASSVTRGQGGNQPQHF. The CDR3 region has the DNA TGTGCCAGCAGTGTGACCCGTGGACAGGGCGGCAATCAGCCCCAGCATTTT.

The rearrangement joins TRBV13 to TRBJ1-6; 8 positions agree with TRBD1. V dropped 3 bases and J dropped 5; count of bases not matched to a gene: 9. CDR3 length: 17 amino acids. CDR1 is PRHDT, CDR2 FYEKMQ, per germline (reference sequence). The CDR3 protein is CASSLVSGGAHNSPLHF. The CDR3 DNA reads as TGTGCCAGCAGCTTGGTATCAGGGGGCGCTCATAATTCACCCCTCCACTTT. The full variable domain, in which reference TRBV13 and TRBJ1-6 provide the parts outside the CDR3, is AAGVIQSPRHLIKEKRETATLKCYPIPRHDTVYWYQQGPGQDPQFLISFYEKMQSDKGSIPDRFSAQQFSDYHSELNMSSLELGDSALYFCASSLVSGGAHNSPLHFGNGTRLTVT.

CDR3 sequence: CASRGGSQGETQYF. CDR3 nucleotides: TGTGCCAGCAGGGGGGGATCACAAGGGGAGACCCAGTACTTC. This chain connects TRBV2 to TRBJ2-5; D possibly corresponds to TRBD2 (6 bases). The CDR3 runs to 14 residues. Germline V CDR1 and CDR2: SNHLY, FYNNEI. The V end lost 6 bases, the J end lost 5 bases, and 16 bases lay between the germline ends.